The subject of this entry is one T cell receptor (beta chain). Its antigen is currently unknown. The data derive from a study of Graves' ophthalmopathy and Graves' hyperthyroidism. General study findings and limits: Blood also carried most expanded thyroid clonotypes exceeding 0.001 frequency.

Germline V lookup: CDR1 LNHDA, CDR2 SQIVND (reference sequence). The CDR3 is 18 amino acids. The V gene end was trimmed by 3 bases and the J gene end by 2 bases; junction bases not matched to a gene: 13. Where ophthalmopathy was present, donors had moderate-to-severe activity, CAS ≥3, NOSPECS ≥4 and duration under 3 months. Fresh peripheral blood, 10 ml, was the PBMC source. The study amplified TCR beta CDR3 regions using RNA transcripts. Scientists carried out first-round RT-PCR using HTBI primers and then a second-round multiplex PCR. TCRdb independently ran MiXCR on the multiplex PCR reads; one entry per CDR3 protein. Among hundreds of thousands of distinct CDR3 sequences listed, just over 40% were seen once.

The clonotype originates from an adult man with Graves' ophthalmopathy. The V gene is TRBV19, the J gene TRBJ2-3; TRBD2 matches 8 bases. Source material: peripheral blood. CDR3 nucleotides: TGTGCCAGTAGTATTTCGGGTGAAGCGGGAGTTGACACAGATACGCAGTATTTT. It specifies CASSISGEAGVDTDTQYF.